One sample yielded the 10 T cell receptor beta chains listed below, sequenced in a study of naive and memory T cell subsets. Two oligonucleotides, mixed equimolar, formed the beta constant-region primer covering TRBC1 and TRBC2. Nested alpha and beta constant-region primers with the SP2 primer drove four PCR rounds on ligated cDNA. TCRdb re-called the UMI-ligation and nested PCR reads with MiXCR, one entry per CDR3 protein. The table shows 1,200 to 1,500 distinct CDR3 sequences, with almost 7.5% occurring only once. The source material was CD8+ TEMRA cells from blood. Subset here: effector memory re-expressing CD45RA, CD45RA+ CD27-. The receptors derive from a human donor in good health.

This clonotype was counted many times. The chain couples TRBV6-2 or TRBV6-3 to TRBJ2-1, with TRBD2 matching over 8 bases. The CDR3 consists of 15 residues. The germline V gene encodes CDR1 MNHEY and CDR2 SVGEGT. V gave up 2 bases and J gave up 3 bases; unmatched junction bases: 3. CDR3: CASSYRAGGYNEQFF. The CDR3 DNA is TGTGCCAGCAGTTACAGGGCGGGAGGCTACAATGAGCAGTTCTTC.

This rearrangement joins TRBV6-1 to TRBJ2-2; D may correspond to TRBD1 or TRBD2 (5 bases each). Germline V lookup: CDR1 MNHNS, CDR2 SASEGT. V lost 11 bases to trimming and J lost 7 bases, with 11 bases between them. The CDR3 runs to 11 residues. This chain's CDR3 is CAGSGGGELFF. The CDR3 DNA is TGTGCCGGGTCTGGGGGCGGGGAGCTGTTTTTT.

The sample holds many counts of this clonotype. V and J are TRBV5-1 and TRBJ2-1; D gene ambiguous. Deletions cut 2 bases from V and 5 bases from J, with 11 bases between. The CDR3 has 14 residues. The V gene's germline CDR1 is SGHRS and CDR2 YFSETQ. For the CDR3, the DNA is TGCGCCAGCAGCTTTGGAGCGAACAACAATGAGCAGTTCTTC. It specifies CASSFGANNNEQFF.

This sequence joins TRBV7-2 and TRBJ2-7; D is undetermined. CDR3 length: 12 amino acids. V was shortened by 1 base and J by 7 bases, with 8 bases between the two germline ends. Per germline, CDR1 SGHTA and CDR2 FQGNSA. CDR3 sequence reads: CASSLGSSEQYF. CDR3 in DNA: TGTGCCAGCAGCTTAGGGTCCTCGGAGCAGTACTTC.

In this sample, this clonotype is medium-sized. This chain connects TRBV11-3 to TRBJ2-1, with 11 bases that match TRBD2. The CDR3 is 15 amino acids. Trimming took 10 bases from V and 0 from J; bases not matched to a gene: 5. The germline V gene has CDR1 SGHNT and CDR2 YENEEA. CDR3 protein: CAIIAGGASYNEQFF. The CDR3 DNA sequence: TGTGCCATAATAGCGGGAGGGGCCTCCTACAATGAGCAGTTCTTC.

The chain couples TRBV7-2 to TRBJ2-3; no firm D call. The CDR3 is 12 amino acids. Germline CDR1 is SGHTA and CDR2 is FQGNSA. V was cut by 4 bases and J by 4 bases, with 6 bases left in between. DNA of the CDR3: TGTGCCAGCAGCTATGGATCAGATACGCAGTATTTT. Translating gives CASSYGSDTQYF.

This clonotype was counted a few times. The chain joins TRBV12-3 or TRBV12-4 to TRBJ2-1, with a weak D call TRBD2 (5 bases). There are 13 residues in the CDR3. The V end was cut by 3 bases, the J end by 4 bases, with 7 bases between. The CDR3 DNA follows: TGTGCCAGCAGTTTTGGCGGGTACAATGAGCAGTTCTTC. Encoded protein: CASSFGGYNEQFF.

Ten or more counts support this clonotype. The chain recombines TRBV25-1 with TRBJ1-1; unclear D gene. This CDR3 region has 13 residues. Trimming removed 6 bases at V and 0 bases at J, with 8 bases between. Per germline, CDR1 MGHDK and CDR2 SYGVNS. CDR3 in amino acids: CASRTWVNTEAFF. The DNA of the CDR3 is TGTGCCAGCAGAACGTGGGTGAACACTGAAGCTTTCTTT.

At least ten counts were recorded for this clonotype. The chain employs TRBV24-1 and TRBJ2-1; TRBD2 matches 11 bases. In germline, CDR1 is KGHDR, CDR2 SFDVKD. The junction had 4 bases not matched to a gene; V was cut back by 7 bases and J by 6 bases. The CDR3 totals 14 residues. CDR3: CATSTSGSGNEQFF. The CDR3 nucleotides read TGTGCCACCAGCACTAGCGGGAGTGGCAATGAGCAGTTCTTC.

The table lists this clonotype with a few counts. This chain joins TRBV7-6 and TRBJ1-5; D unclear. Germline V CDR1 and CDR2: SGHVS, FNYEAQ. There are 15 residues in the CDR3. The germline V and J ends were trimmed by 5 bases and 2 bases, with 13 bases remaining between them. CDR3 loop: CASSPTDFGNQPQHF. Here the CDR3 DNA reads TGTGCCAGCAGCCCTACCGATTTCGGCAATCAGCCCCAGCATTTT.